The 15 T cell receptor beta chains reported below all come from one sample, sequenced in a study of T cell changes during pregnancy in multiple sclerosis. The method was immunoSEQ multiplex PCR; TCRdb's version includes in-frame clones alone and lacks a portion of them. The profile shows roughly 97,000 clones, 75% to 95% of them singletons. The sample was peripheral blood, taken in the second trimester of pregnancy. Receptors were obtained from a female donor in good health, enrolled as a control in a pregnancy study.

V is TRBV6-5 and J is TRBJ2-7, with TRBD1 matching 7 bases. The CDR3 spans 16 residues. Germline V lookup: CDR1 MNHEY, CDR2 SVGAGI. Trimming at V came to 2 bases and at J to 2 bases, leaving 9 bases not matched to a gene. The CDR3 spells CASSYGQAQGTYEQYF. The CDR3 bases are TGTGCCAGCAGTTACGGACAGGCACAGGGAACCTACGAGCAGTACTTC.

The rearrangement uses TRBV6-5 and TRBJ1-1; D perhaps matches TRBD1 (5 bases). V lost 6 bases and J 1 base, leaving 15 bases between the germline ends. The germline gives CDR1 MNHEY, CDR2 SVGAGI. The CDR3 has 15 residues. The CDR3 DNA reads as TGTGCCAGCAGCCAGGGCAGGGATCGGAACACTGAAGCTTTCTTT. Translated: CASSQGRDRNTEAFF.

The genes are TRBV7-9 and TRBJ1-6; D is perhaps TRBD1 (6 bases). The germline V and J ends were trimmed by 2 bases and 5 bases, with 7 bases remaining between them. CDR3 size: 14 residues. CDR1 is SEHNR and CDR2 is FQNEAQ in the germline V gene (reference sequence). This chain's CDR3 is CASSLRTDNSPLHF. The DNA for the CDR3 is TGTGCCAGCAGCTTAAGGACAGATAATTCACCCCTCCACTTT.

The rearrangement joins TRBV19 to TRBJ2-1; possibly TRBD1 for D (5 bases). Germline-derived CDR1 and CDR2 are LNHDA and SQIVND (reference sequence). V shed 5 bases and J shed 0 bases, with 17 bases lying between them. The CDR3 covers 17 residues. The CDR3 nucleotides are TGTGCCAGTAGTCCCGGACACTTTGCCGTCTCCTACAATGAGCAGTTCTTC. This translates into CASSPGHFAVSYNEQFF. The full variable domain, completed using reference TRBV19 and TRBJ2-1, is DGGITQSPKYLFRKEGQNVTLSCEQNLNHDAMYWYRQDPGQGLRLIYYSQIVNDFQKGDIAEGYSVSREKKESFPLTVTSAQKNPTAFYLCASSPGHFAVSYNEQFFGPGTRLTVL.

V usage is TRBV28 and J usage is TRBJ1-2; 8 bases map to TRBD1. The J segment lost 3 bases and the V segment lost 6 bases, leaving 12 bases of the junction unmatched. CDR1 and CDR2 (germline): MDHEN, SYDVKM. The CDR3 spans 16 residues. The CDR3 protein is CASRLHKTTGDYGYTF. The DNA for the CDR3 is TGTGCCAGCAGGCTACATAAAACGACAGGGGACTATGGCTACACCTTC.

This sequence joins TRBV29-1 and TRBJ2-4; the match to TRBD1 covers 8 bases. CDR1 and CDR2 (germline): SQVTM, ANQGSEA. V lost 7 bases to trimming and J lost 6 bases; unmatched junction nucleotides: 5. The length of the CDR3 is 12 residues. The CDR3 loop reads CSAGQGRNIQYF. For the CDR3, the DNA is TGCAGCGCTGGACAGGGTAGAAACATTCAGTACTTC. The full variable domain, its missing parts supplied by reference TRBV29-1 and TRBJ2-4, is SAVISQKPSRDICQRGTSLTIQCQVDSQVTMMFWYRQQPGQSLTLIATANQGSEATYESGFVIDKFPISRPNLTFSTLTVSNMSPEDSSIYLCSAGQGRNIQYFGAGTRLSVL.

The chain uses TRBV18 and TRBJ1-6; a weak D match, TRBD1 (6 bases). V dropped 3 bases and J dropped 7 bases, with 19 bases sitting between them. This CDR3 comprises 17 residues. Germline CDR1 KGHSH, CDR2 LQKENI. CDR3 residues: CASSPIAQGNGNSPLHF. The CDR3 nucleotides read TGTGCCAGCTCACCTATAGCACAGGGAAACGGCAATTCACCCCTCCACTTT.

The V gene is TRBV5-1, the J gene TRBJ2-3, with TRBD2 matching over 8 bases. Germline V gene sequence: CDR1 SGHRS, CDR2 YFSETQ. The V and J ends lost 3 bases and 2 bases, in that order; junction bases with no gene match: 8. The CDR3 totals 16 residues. CDR3 DNA: TGCGCCAGCAGCTCCCTTAGCGGGGCGCTCACAGATACGCAGTATTTT. This gives the protein CASSSLSGALTDTQYF.

The chain carries TRBV18 and TRBJ1-2; 8 nucleotides line up with TRBD1. The CDR3 is 13 amino acids. Unmatched junction bases numbered 4, after V lost 4 bases and J lost 6 bases. Germline V lookup: CDR1 KGHSH, CDR2 LQKENI. The CDR3 DNA reads TGTGCCAGCTCACTCGGACAGGGTAATGGCTACACCTTC. It translates to CASSLGQGNGYTF.

This chain connects TRBV5-8 to TRBJ2-6, with D possibly being TRBD1 (5 bases). Trimming removed 0 bases at V and 0 bases at J, with 10 bases between. This CDR3 comprises 17 residues. Looked up from germline, CDR1 is SGHTS and CDR2 is YDEGEE. CDR3 loop: CASSLGQGSSGANVLTF. CDR3 coding DNA: TGTGCCAGCAGCTTGGGGCAGGGAAGCTCTGGGGCCAACGTCCTGACTTTC.

This clone has only one observation. The V gene is TRBV5-8, the J gene TRBJ1-2; no reliable D call. Trimming took 0 bases from V and 2 from J, leaving 8 bases between them. In germline, CDR1 is SGHTS, CDR2 YDEGEE. The CDR3 length is 14 residues. CDR3 sequence reads: CASSLAPVNYGYTF. CDR3 nucleotides: TGTGCCAGCAGCTTGGCCCCAGTCAACTATGGCTACACCTTC.

This sequence joins TRBV27 and TRBJ2-7, with 7 bases that match TRBD2. Germline V gives CDR1 MNHEY, CDR2 SMNVEV (reference sequence). The CDR3 sequence is 12 residues long. J gave up 7 bases and V 5 bases, and 5 bases lay outside the gene matches. Here the CDR3 DNA reads TGTGCCAGCAGTAGTCCCGGGGGGGAGCAGTACTTC. Translated, it gives CASSSPGGEQYF.

This sequence joins TRBV7-2 and TRBJ1-1; D gene unclear. The V and J ends lost 6 bases and 2 bases respectively, with 19 bases between them. The CDR3 runs 16 residues. Germline loops: CDR1 SGHTA, CDR2 FQGNSA. The CDR3 DNA reads TGTGCCAGCAGTCCACCTCTCCGGGGAGGTAACACTGAAGCTTTCTTT. Its translation: CASSPPLRGGNTEAFF.

The chain recombines TRBV4-1 with TRBJ2-2; D is undetermined. This CDR3 contains 16 residues. The ends were cut back, 0 bases at V and 1 base at J, with 9 bases in the middle. Germline V gene sequence: CDR1 MGHRA, CDR2 YSYEKL. The CDR3: CASSQEPPGNTGELFF. The CDR3 DNA reads TGCGCCAGCAGCCAAGAACCTCCAGGGAACACCGGGGAGCTGTTTTTT.

The chain has TRBV18 and TRBJ2-3; 11 bases match TRBD2. Trimming cost V 3 bases and J 1 base; bases outside gene matches: 6. The germline CDR1 and CDR2 sequences are KGHSH and LQKENI. The CDR3 sequence is 17 residues long. The CDR3 sequence is CASSPLAGGSGTDTQYF. CDR3 sequence (DNA): TGTGCCAGCTCACCGTTAGCGGGAGGGTCGGGCACAGATACGCAGTATTTT.